This T cell receptor (beta chain) came from a study of long-term antiretroviral therapy in people with HIV. Broader study findings: Post-ART, diversity grew, though it stayed under transplant donor control levels.

There were no participants with HIV treated outside the United States. The CDR3 loop spans 15 amino acids. Germline lookup yields CDR1 SNHLY and CDR2 FYNNEI. V was trimmed by 6 bases and J by 1 base, leaving 13 bases between them. Notes on this clone: Its antigen is currently unknown.

The assay used was immunoSEQ (version v3.0), run at survey level. The data were produced by immunoSEQ multiplex PCR, yet TCRdb's version contains in-frame clones alone and is incomplete. The table has roughly 24,000 clones, 88% seen once; the top ten hold roughly 6%. Material: unsorted PBMCs, obtained 0.6 years after starting antiretroviral therapy. This sequence joins TRBV2 and TRBJ1-5; no reliable D call. This receptor was identified in a man aged 60-69 years with HIV. CDR3 loop: CASRIRLASNQPQHF. DNA of the CDR3: TGTGCCAGCAGGATCCGGCTAGCCAGCAATCAGCCCCAGCATTTT.